This is a list of T cell receptor beta chains from one sample in a study of blood T cell repertoires in COVID-19. TCRdb's copy holds only in-frame clones and misses some; the assay was immunoSEQ multiplex PCR. This sample yields around 300,000 clones, of which around 87% are seen a single time; 2% to 3% belongs to the top ten. Specimen: PBMCs or T cells enriched from blood (not recorded which). The receptors originated from a woman aged 18-29 years who had recovered from COVID-19. Both conserved end residues are part of each CDR3. The order of the fields is J gene, V gene, clone size, CDR3 protein. Size tells how often a clone was seen (once, few, many) or the class of an expanded clone, and some rows leave it out.

J gene: TRBJ1-2; V gene: TRBV27; clone size: .; CDR3 protein: CASGPTDSLTSGYTF
J gene: TRBJ1-2; V gene: TRBV18; clone size: .; CDR3 protein: CASSPAGRYGYTF
J gene: TRBJ1-2; V gene: TRBV19; clone size: .; CDR3 protein: CASRAGGANYGYTF
J gene: TRBJ1-2; V gene: TRBV27; clone size: .; CDR3 protein: CASSNRGYDYGYTF
J gene: TRBJ2-3; V gene: TRBV6-6; clone size: .; CDR3 protein: CASSIWTSGVVDTQYF
J gene: TRBJ2-7; V gene: TRBV28; clone size: few; CDR3 protein: CASSRTGAYEQYF
J gene: TRBJ1-5; V gene: TRBV4-1; clone size: .; CDR3 protein: CASSQEGQDDQPQHF
J gene: TRBJ1-3; V gene: TRBV10-3; clone size: .; CDR3 protein: CADTQGESGNTIYF
J gene: TRBJ1-2; V gene: TRBV6-5; clone size: .; CDR3 protein: CASKRTGAYNYGYTF
J gene: TRBJ2-3; V gene: TRBV2; clone size: .; CDR3 protein: CASSRDGGAVDTQYF
J gene: TRBJ2-2; V gene: TRBV11-2; clone size: .; CDR3 protein: CASSSGQGAGGELFF
J gene: TRBJ1-1; V gene: TRBV28; clone size: .; CDR3 protein: CASSLSLGGGAFF
J gene: TRBJ1-1; V gene: TRBV11-2; clone size: once; CDR3 protein: CASSLYSRGTEAFF
J gene: TRBJ1-1; V gene: TRBV27; clone size: .; CDR3 protein: CASSAAGNQNTEAFF
J gene: TRBJ2-5; V gene: TRBV5-1; clone size: .; CDR3 protein: CASSLQTGRETQYF
J gene: TRBJ1-2; V gene: TRBV12-3/TRBV12-4; clone size: .; CDR3 protein: CASSPRHGYGYTF
J gene: TRBJ1-2; V gene: TRBV10-1; clone size: .; CDR3 protein: CASSGAEGYTF
J gene: TRBJ1-1; V gene: TRBV7-6; clone size: .; CDR3 protein: CASSLGQGDTEAFF
J gene: TRBJ2-5; V gene: TRBV4-1; clone size: .; CDR3 protein: CASSGPGLAGEYQETQYF
J gene: TRBJ2-2; V gene: TRBV4-1; clone size: .; CDR3 protein: CASSPVGGTNTGELFF
J gene: TRBJ1-1; V gene: TRBV28; clone size: few; CDR3 protein: CASSFAGTTEAFF
J gene: TRBJ2-7; V gene: TRBV6-4; clone size: few; CDR3 protein: CASSDRATSGSYEQYF
J gene: TRBJ2-2; V gene: TRBV12-5; clone size: .; CDR3 protein: CASGLVLLGSGTGELFF
J gene: TRBJ1-1; V gene: TRBV5-5; clone size: .; CDR3 protein: CASSLPGGTEAFF
J gene: TRBJ1-6; V gene: TRBV19; clone size: .; CDR3 protein: CASSMSAQGVYNSPLHF
J gene: TRBJ1-1; V gene: TRBV7-3; clone size: .; CDR3 protein: CASSLKGDTEAFF
J gene: TRBJ1-4; V gene: TRBV28; clone size: .; CDR3 protein: CASSSYGALINEKLFF
J gene: TRBJ2-3; V gene: TRBV9; clone size: .; CDR3 protein: CASSSGTSPDTQYF
J gene: TRBJ1-2; V gene: TRBV15; clone size: .; CDR3 protein: CATSQGSSYGYTF
J gene: TRBJ1-3; V gene: TRBV6-1; clone size: .; CDR3 protein: CASSELGGYSGNTIYF
J gene: TRBJ1-1; V gene: TRBV5-1; clone size: .; CDR3 protein: CASSQTGGLTEAFF
J gene: TRBJ1-2; V gene: TRBV5-6; clone size: .; CDR3 protein: CASSLYLGQGDGYTF
J gene: TRBJ1-3; V gene: TRBV11-3; clone size: .; CDR3 protein: CASSPPGRGPENTIYF